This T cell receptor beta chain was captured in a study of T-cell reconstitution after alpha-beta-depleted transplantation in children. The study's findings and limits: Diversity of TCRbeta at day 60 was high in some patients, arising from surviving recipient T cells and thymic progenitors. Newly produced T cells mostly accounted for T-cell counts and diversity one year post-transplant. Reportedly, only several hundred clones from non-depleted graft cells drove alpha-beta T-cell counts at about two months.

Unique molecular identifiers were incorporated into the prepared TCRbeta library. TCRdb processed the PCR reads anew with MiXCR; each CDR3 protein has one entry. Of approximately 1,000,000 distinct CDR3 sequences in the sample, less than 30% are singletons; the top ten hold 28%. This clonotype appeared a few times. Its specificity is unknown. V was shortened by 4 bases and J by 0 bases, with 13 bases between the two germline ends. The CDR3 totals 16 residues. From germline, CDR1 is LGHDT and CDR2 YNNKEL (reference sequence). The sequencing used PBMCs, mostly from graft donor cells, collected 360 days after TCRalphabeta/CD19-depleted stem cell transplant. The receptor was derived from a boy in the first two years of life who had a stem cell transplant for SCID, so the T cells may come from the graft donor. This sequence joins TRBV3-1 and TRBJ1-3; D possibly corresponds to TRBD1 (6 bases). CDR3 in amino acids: CASSRGQSYSGNTIYF. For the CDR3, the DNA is TGTGCCAGCAGCCGTGGACAGTCCTACTCTGGAAACACCATATATTTT. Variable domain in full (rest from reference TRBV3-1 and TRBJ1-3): DTAVSQTPKYLVTQMGNDKSIKCEQNLGHDTMYWYKQDSKKFLKIMFSYNNKELIINETVPNRFSPKSPDKAHLNLHINSLELGDSAVYFCASSRGQSYSGNTIYFGEGSWLTVV.